What follows are 17 T cell receptor beta chains derived from one specimen sequenced in a study of blood T cell repertoires in COVID-19 (TCRdb year 2020). Preparation of the library involved the immunoSEQ multiplex PCR assay. Not all clones reach the TCRdb copy of this immuneACCESS table, which keeps in-frame sequences only. Checked studies attribute under half of the gap to unresolved V genes and leave the rest unexplained. The sample data list around 150,000 clones, and about 80% of these were observed just once. Jointly, the top ten make up roughly 18% of the sample. The material sequenced was peripheral blood. The receptors here all came from a woman of 80 years or more with acute or convalescent COVID-19.

The rearrangement links TRBV29-1 to TRBJ1-6, with 7 bases that match TRBD1. The CDR3 length is 16 residues. The trim removed 5 bases at V and 0 bases at J, leaving 7 bases unmatched. Germline CDR1 reads SQVTM; CDR2 reads ANQGSEA. The CDR3 bases are TGCAGCGTTATACTACAGGGGAGCTCCTATAATTCACCCCTCCACTTT. Its translation: CSVILQGSSYNSPLHF.

The chain combines TRBV20-1 with TRBJ2-7; D gene unclear. The germline CDR1 and CDR2 sequences are DFQATT and SNEGSKA (reference sequence). This CDR3 comprises 11 residues. With 6 bases removed from V and 1 base from J, the gap between germline ends came to 7 bases. The CDR3 region has the DNA TGCAGTGCCCCGCTATCCTACGAGCAGTACTTC. This translates into CSAPLSYEQYF.

V usage is TRBV29-1 and J usage is TRBJ1-1; weak D call: TRBD1 (5 bases). Deletions cut 8 bases from V and 7 bases from J, with 14 bases between. The CDR3 sequence is 11 residues long. Germline V CDR1 and CDR2: SQVTM, ANQGSEA. This CDR3 reads CSTWTGLEAFF. CDR3 nucleotide sequence: TGCAGCACCTGGACGGGACTTGAAGCTTTCTTT.

The count of this clone is one. The rearrangement joins TRBV5-4 to TRBJ2-7; 7 bases fit TRBD1. The V gene end was trimmed by 4 bases and the J gene end by 3 bases; junction bases not matched to a gene: 13. Germline V CDR1 and CDR2: SGHNT, YYREEE (reference sequence). The CDR3 consists of 16 residues. The CDR3 is CASSVSQGRVGYEQYF. The CDR3 region has the DNA TGTGCCAGCAGCGTATCACAGGGGCGGGTAGGCTACGAGCAGTACTTC.

The gene calls are TRBV4-2 and TRBJ1-2; a possible D gene is TRBD1 (5 bases). V was clipped by 0 bases and J by 0 bases, with 11 bases between them. Germline CDR1 is LGHNA and CDR2 is YNFKEQ. The CDR3 loop spans 16 amino acids. CDR3 sequence (DNA): TGTGCCAGCAGCCAAGATATGACAGCCTCTAACTATGGCTACACCTTC. Translated, it gives CASSQDMTASNYGYTF.

V gene TRBV4-2 combines with J gene TRBJ2-1, with 8 bases that match TRBD2. After removal of 0 bases from V and 0 bases from J, the junction contained 4 bases not matched to a gene. CDR1 and CDR2 (germline): LGHNA, YNFKEQ. The CDR3 runs 17 residues. In nucleotides, the CDR3 is TGTGCCAGCAGCCAAGACGTTAGCGGGGCCTCCTACAATGAGCAGTTCTTC. It codes for CASSQDVSGASYNEQFF.

This clone was seen once. The chain links TRBV3-1 (or the pseudogene TRBV3-2) to TRBJ1-6; D call uncertain. Trimming removed 1 base from V and 8 bases from J, with 6 bases in between. Germline V gene lookup returns CDR1 LGHDT and CDR2 YNNKEL (reference sequence). This CDR3 comprises 13 residues. The CDR3 region has the DNA TGTGCCAGCAGCCAAGGGAGCGATTCACCCCTCCACTTT. This sequence encodes CASSQGSDSPLHF.

This clone was seen more than once but under ten times. The chain joins TRBV12-1 to TRBJ1-5; the D call TRBD1 from the table was never checked on the DNA. TRBV12-1 is shown as a pseudogene. The CDR3 runs 15 residues. The CDR3 DNA reads TGTGCCAGCAGCTTCGCGGGACAGTGCAATCAGCCCCAGCATTTT. Its protein product is CASSFAGQCNQPQHF.

This chain uses TRBV6-5 with TRBJ1-6; unclear D gene. Per the germline V gene, CDR1 is MNHEY and CDR2 is SVGAGI. The CDR3 consists of 13 residues. V was trimmed by 6 bases and J by 10 bases, leaving 13 bases between them. The CDR3 is CASSLGEESPLHF. The CDR3, as DNA: TGTGCCAGCAGCCTCGGCGAGGAATCACCCCTCCACTTT.

The chain has TRBV7-8 and TRBJ2-3; no clear D. V dropped 5 bases and J dropped 0 bases, with 15 bases sitting between them. Germline CDR1 and CDR2: SGHVS and FQNEAQ. This CDR3 is 16 amino acids long. The CDR3 region is CASSPIDFSSTDTQYF. The CDR3 DNA sequence: TGTGCCAGCAGCCCGATCGACTTTTCTAGCACAGATACGCAGTATTTT.

The rearrangement uses TRBV4-1 and TRBJ2-3, with unresolved D. Looked up from germline, CDR1 is MGHRA and CDR2 is YSYEKL. The CDR3 sequence is 14 residues long. The germline V and J ends were trimmed by 4 bases and 2 bases, with 10 bases remaining between them. The CDR3 DNA follows: TGCGCCAGCAGCCCCCGTGGCCACACAGATACGCAGTATTTT. Amino acids: CASSPRGHTDTQYF.

The chain carries TRBV7-6 and TRBJ2-7; 8 bases map to TRBD1. Trimming at V came to 1 base and at J to 3 bases, leaving 11 bases not matched to a gene. Germline lookup yields CDR1 SGHVS and CDR2 FNYEAQ. This CDR3 comprises 17 residues. The CDR3 here is CASSLVYRGDRHYEQYF. In DNA, the CDR3 is TGTGCCAGCAGCTTAGTATACAGGGGGGACAGGCACTACGAGCAGTACTTC.

The chain carries TRBV5-1 and TRBJ1-2; 9 bases agree with TRBD1. Germline assignment: CDR1 SGHRS and CDR2 YFSETQ. This CDR3 spans 16 amino acids. V lost 0 bases to trimming and J lost 4 bases; unmatched junction nucleotides: 7. CDR3 DNA: TGCGCCAGCAGCTTGGATGGGGACAGGGCGTTCTATGGCTACACCTTC. The encoded protein is CASSLDGDRAFYGYTF.

The chain has TRBV6-1 and TRBJ1-2; D call uncertain. This CDR3 has 12 amino acids. Germline V gene data show CDR1 as MNHNS and CDR2 as SASEGT. The V end lost 2 bases, the J end lost 8 bases, and 9 bases lay between the germline ends. The CDR3 coding sequence is TGTGCCAGCAGTGAACGGGGTATAGGCTACACCTTC. Amino acids: CASSERGIGYTF.

The chain links TRBV12-3 or TRBV12-4 to TRBJ2-7; D might be TRBD2 (6 bases). This CDR3 has 12 residues. V was pared by 5 bases and J by 3 bases, with 8 bases between. The DNA for the CDR3 is TGTGCCAGCAGTGGCGGGATCTACGAGCAGTACTTC. Translated: CASSGGIYEQYF.

The gene calls are TRBV4-3 and TRBJ2-3; D is uncertain. The germline V gene encodes CDR1 LGHNA and CDR2 YSLEER. CDR3 length: 12 residues. The V and J ends lost 0 bases and 7 bases respectively, with 5 bases between them. The CDR3, as DNA: TGCGCCAGCAGCCAAGAGCGAAATACGCAGTATTTT. It yields the protein CASSQERNTQYF.

A few counts support this clone. The CDR3 DNA follows: TGCGCCAGCAGTGACCCCTTCCAGACAGGCGATTCCCCGTATAGCAATCAGCCCCAGCATTTT. Its translation: CASSDPFQTGDSPYSNQPQHF. This chain uses TRBV10-2 with TRBJ1-5; maybe TRBD1 (6 bases). The CDR3 totals 21 residues. Germline CDR1 and CDR2: WSHSY and SAAADI. V lost 3 bases and J lost 0, with 27 bases in between.